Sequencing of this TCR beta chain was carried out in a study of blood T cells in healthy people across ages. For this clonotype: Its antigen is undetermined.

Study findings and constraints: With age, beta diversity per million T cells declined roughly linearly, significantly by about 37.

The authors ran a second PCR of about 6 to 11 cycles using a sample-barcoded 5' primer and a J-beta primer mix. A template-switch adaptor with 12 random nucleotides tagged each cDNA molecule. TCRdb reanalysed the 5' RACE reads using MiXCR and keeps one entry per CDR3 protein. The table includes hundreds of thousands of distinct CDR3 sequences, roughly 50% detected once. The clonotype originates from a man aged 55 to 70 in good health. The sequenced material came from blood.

Here the CDR3 DNA reads TGTGCCAGCAGTCCCCCCGGGACAACTATAAGCTCCTACGAGCAGTACTTC. Residues: CASSPPGTTISSYEQYF. This rearrangement joins TRBV6-1 to TRBJ2-7, with a possible D match to TRBD1 (6 bases). V was trimmed by 5 bases and J by 0 bases, leaving 20 bases between them. Germline lookup yields CDR1 MNHNS and CDR2 SASEGT. This CDR3 region has 17 residues.